This TCR beta chain was found in a study of PD-1 blockade in classical Hodgkin lymphoma. Background on the study: Every 2 weeks, patients had 3 mg/kg nivolumab intravenously. Study-wide results and limits: Newly diagnosed patients had baseline TCR diversity that was reportedly lower than that of healthy donors. Complete responders showed a baseline diversity that resembled the diversity of newly diagnosed patients. Researchers reported that CD4+ TCR diversity, though not CD8+, rose significantly by C4D1.

Every patient was affected by relapse after autologous stem cell transplantation, while exposure to brentuximab vedotin was not uniform. The CDR3 runs to 15 residues. V was clipped by 5 bases and J by 7 bases; unmatched bases: 9. Germline CDR1 reads LGHNT; CDR2 reads FRNRAP. Sequencing was performed with immunoSEQ multiplex PCR; in TCRdb, only in-frame clones are kept and a portion is missing. The sample includes approximately 58,000 clones, around 93% of them seen just once. Points on this clone: Its antigen is undetermined.

The source is a human donor with classical Hodgkin lymphoma. Specimen: peripheral blood mononuclear cells (PBMCs), collected before the second cycle of nivolumab. The chain employs TRBV12-5 and TRBJ2-1; 9 bases map to TRBD1. The CDR3 sequence is CASGDGTGRVNEQFF. In DNA form, the CDR3 reads TGTGCTAGTGGTGACGGGACAGGGAGGGTGAATGAGCAGTTCTTC.